Shown below are 25 T cell receptor beta chains from a single sample sequenced in a study of prognosis after radiotherapy for stage I lung cancer (dated by TCRdb to the early 2020s). The instrument given in TCRdb is Illumina HiSeq 3000. Two rounds of multiplex PCR were used to amplify the TCR beta CDR3 region from genomic DNA. The first PCR round used primers specific to each TRBV and TRBJ gene, and the primer sequences were filed in Chinese patent CN105087789A. TCRdb redid the processing of the public reads, applying fastp at Q25 and MiXCR, and retained in-frame beta chains. Merged by CDR3 protein, the rows form single entries marked with the most common genes and DNA. For this sample there are approximately 28,000 distinct CDR3 sequences; roughly 41% appear just once. The ten largest clones add up to about 31% of the sample. The material sequenced was PBMCs, taken before or after stereotactic body radiation therapy (not recorded which). These receptors were collected from a donor of 50 years or more with non-small cell lung cancer.

CDR3 in amino acids: CASSQDISTGGTYEQYF. The CDR3 coding sequence is TGTGCCAGCAGCCAAGATATCTCGACAGGGGGAACCTACGAGCAGTACTTC. The chain has TRBV3-2 and TRBJ2-7; TRBD1, the table's D call, was not compared with the DNA. TRBV3-2 is marked as a pseudogene. The length of the CDR3 is 17 residues.

The table lists this clonotype with a count of one. CDR3 nucleotides: TGTGCCAGCAGCTTGGACAGGAGGGGAGAGCAGTACTTC. Protein sequence: CASSLDRRGEQYF. This chain joins TRBV7-9 and TRBJ2-7, with D possibly matching TRBD1 (7 bases). This CDR3 is 13 amino acids long. Germline V gene sequence: CDR1 SEHNR, CDR2 FQNEAQ (reference sequence). With 3 bases removed from V and 7 bases from J, the gap between germline ends came to 13 bases.

In this sample, this clonotype turned up many times. The CDR3 loop reads CASSSDGMNTEAFF. The DNA for the CDR3 is TGTGCCAGCAGTAGCGACGGCATGAACACTGAAGCTTTCTTT. J is TRBJ1-1 and V is TRBV2, with D hard to call. CDR1 is SNHLY, CDR2 FYNNEI, per germline. V dropped 5 bases and J dropped 0 bases, with 10 bases sitting between them. There are 14 residues in the CDR3.

Concerning this clonotype: A much larger clonotype is one base distant, so this may be a read error. J is TRBJ1-5 and V is TRBV12-3 or TRBV12-4, with D unclear. The CDR3 is made up of 15 amino acids. The CDR3 reads CASSLFGNSNHPQHF. DNA for the CDR3: TGTGCCAGCAGTTTATTTGGGAACAGCAATCATCCCCAGCATTTT.

Details on this clonotype: The junction departs from the called germline gene at one end, perhaps through a read error. The chain is built from TRBV2 and TRBJ1-5; 7 bases map to TRBD1. Looked up from germline, CDR1 is SNHLY and CDR2 is FYNNEI. The CDR3 has 14 residues. This CDR3 reads CASSGGQGDHPQHF. DNA of the CDR3: TGTGCCAGCAGTGGAGGGCAGGGGGATCATCCCCAGCATTTT.

In this sample, this clonotype turned up many times. This rearrangement joins TRBV30 to TRBJ2-3; TRBD2 might be the D (6 bases). This CDR3 spans 12 amino acids. V dropped 7 bases and J dropped 1 base, with 9 bases sitting between them. Germline V gives CDR1 GTSNPN, CDR2 SVGIG (reference sequence). CDR3 protein: CASGEGTDTQYF. The CDR3 DNA is TGTGCCTCCGGGGAGGGCACAGATACGCAGTATTTT.

CDR3 coding DNA: TGTGCCAGCTCCCTCCAATCATCGGGGGCGTTTGAAGCTTTCTTT. Translated, it gives CASSLQSSGAFEAFF. This sequence joins TRBV18 and TRBJ1-1; D possibly corresponds to TRBD1 (6 bases). Trimming stripped 6 bases from V and 7 bases from J, with 21 bases between. CDR1 is KGHSH, CDR2 LQKENI, per germline. The CDR3 has 15 amino acids.

The rearrangement links TRBV6-2 or TRBV6-3 to TRBJ2-6, with a weak D call TRBD1 (6 bases). This CDR3 is 15 amino acids long. V lost 6 bases and J 8 bases, leaving 17 bases between the germline ends. Germline V lookup: CDR1 MNHEY, CDR2 SVGEGT. Here the CDR3 reads CASSSGVSGSNVLTF. DNA of the CDR3: TGTGCCAGCAGCTCAGGGGTCTCTGGTTCCAACGTCCTGACTTTC.

The chain carries TRBV5-1 and TRBJ2-2; 13 nucleotides agree with TRBD2. The germline V gene has CDR1 SGHRS and CDR2 YFSETQ. The CDR3 spans 16 residues. V lost 4 bases and J lost 5; bases outside the gene matches: 5. CDR3 nucleotides: TGCGCCAGCAGCCCGGGACTAGCGGGACGAACCGGGGAGCTGTTTTTT. It specifies CASSPGLAGRTGELFF. The full variable domain, rest sourced from reference TRBV5-1 and TRBJ2-2, is KAGVTQTPRYLIKTRGQQVTLSCSPISGHRSVSWYQQTPGQGLQFLFEYFSETQRNKGNFPGRFSGRQFSNSRSEMNVSTLELGDSALYLCASSPGLAGRTGELFFGEGSRLTVL.

Many counts were recorded for this clonotype. The chain uses TRBV6-1 and TRBJ1-2; 7 bases are shared with TRBD1. The CDR3 is made up of 18 amino acids. With 5 bases clipped from V and 1 base from J, the junction kept 16 bases outside the gene matches. CDR1 and CDR2 from the germline V gene are MNHNS and SASEGT. The CDR3 coding sequence is TGTGCCAGCAGTACCCTGGACAGGCCTCCTTTCGATAACTATGGCTACACCTTC. It codes for CASSTLDRPPFDNYGYTF.

This clonotype was counted a few times. This chain uses TRBV6-1 with TRBJ2-2, with TRBD1 matching over 8 bases. The V gene end was trimmed by 5 bases and the J gene end by 7 bases; junction bases not matched to a gene: 9. This CDR3 region has 15 residues. CDR1 MNHNS and CDR2 SASEGT come from the germline V gene. The CDR3 is CASSRSGQAVGELFF. The CDR3 DNA is TGTGCCAGCAGTAGATCGGGACAGGCGGTCGGGGAGCTGTTTTTT.

This clonotype appeared a few times. A read error may be the cause here, since a much bigger clone is one base away. This chain joins TRBV4-1 and TRBJ1-2; the match to TRBD1 covers 8 bases. Germline V gives CDR1 MGHRA, CDR2 YSYEKL. CDR3 length: 13 residues. CDR3 in amino acids: CASSTRQGHGYNF. The CDR3 coding sequence is TGCGCCAGCAGCACCCGACAGGGGCATGGCTACAACTTC.

Note on this clonotype: One junction end does not reproduce the germline sequence, and a read error may be involved. The chain carries TRBV15 and TRBJ2-7; a weak D match, TRBD2 (5 bases). Germline V gives CDR1 LNHNV, CDR2 YYDKDF (reference sequence). The length of the CDR3 is 14 residues. This chain's CDR3 is CATSRSGIIDEQYF. The CDR3 DNA reads TGTGCCACCAGCAGAAGCGGTATAATAGACGAACAGTACTTC.

The gene calls are TRBV9 and TRBJ2-3; D ambiguous. Trimming took 6 bases from V and 7 from J, leaving 15 bases between them. The germline V gene encodes CDR1 SGDLS and CDR2 YYNGEE. The CDR3 sequence is 13 residues long. The CDR3 sequence: CASTGSEVYTQYF. Here the CDR3 DNA reads TGTGCCAGCACGGGCAGTGAAGTATATACGCAGTATTTT.

A note on this clonotype: A much larger clone is a single base away; this may be a read error. The CDR3 bases are TGTGCCAGCAGCGAAGGACACCTGAGCTCCTACAATGAGCATTTCTTC. This translates into CASSEGHLSSYNEHFF. The chain links TRBV5-4 to TRBJ2-1; D possibly corresponds to TRBD1 (5 bases). The CDR3 sequence is 16 residues long. Germline assignment: CDR1 SGHNT and CDR2 YYREEE (reference sequence). Full variable domain (missing parts from reference TRBV5-4 and TRBJ2-1): ETGVTQSPTHLIKTRGQQVTLRCSSQSGHNTVSWYQQALGQGPQFIFQYYREEENGRGNFPPRFSGLQFPNYSSELNVNALELDDSALYLCASSEGHLSSYNEHFFGPGTRLTVL.

This clonotype was picked up a small number of times. This likely stems from a read error, as it lies one base from a far larger clone. The rearrangement links TRBV6-2 or TRBV6-3 to TRBJ2-7; no clear D gene. CDR1 is MNHEY, CDR2 SVGEGT, per germline. Deletions cut 8 bases from V and 0 bases from J, with 14 bases between. The CDR3 consists of 14 residues. Here the CDR3 DNA reads TGTGCCAGCTCCATGGAACAGACCTCCTACGAGCAGTACTTC. As protein: CASSMEQTSYEQYF.

This clonotype was found many times. DNA of the CDR3: TGCGCCAGCAGCCAAGATCCTGGTGGCACGACAGATACGCAGTATTTT. The encoded protein is CASSQDPGGTTDTQYF. V is TRBV4-1 and J is TRBJ2-3; D uncertain. Trimming stripped 0 bases from V and 3 bases from J, with 13 bases between. The CDR3 runs to 16 residues. Germline V gene lookup returns CDR1 MGHRA and CDR2 YSYEKL.

This clonotype appeared many times. This rearrangement joins TRBV15 to TRBJ1-5; D unresolved. Germline lookup yields CDR1 LNHNV and CDR2 YYDKDF (reference sequence). The CDR3 sequence is 13 residues long. The V end lost 0 bases, the J end lost 4 bases, and 4 bases lay between the germline ends. The CDR3 here is CATSREGNQPQHF. CDR3 bases: TGTGCCACCAGCAGAGAAGGGAATCAGCCCCAGCATTTT.

Turning to this clonotype: With a far larger clone one base away, a read error is the likely cause. The chain employs TRBV6-9 and TRBJ2-7; D ambiguous. There are 12 residues in the CDR3. The V gene's germline CDR1 is MNHGY and CDR2 SVAAGI. V gave up 3 bases and J gave up 5 bases, with 8 bases separating them. This CDR3 reads CASSYLVDEQYF. For the CDR3, the DNA is TGTGCCAGCAGTTACCTCGTGGACGAGCAGTACTTC.

The chain links TRBV30 to TRBJ2-3; D is uncertain. The germline gives CDR1 GTSNPN, CDR2 SVGIG (reference sequence). This CDR3 has 12 amino acids. V gave up 0 bases and J gave up 6 bases, with 7 bases separating them. Written as DNA, the CDR3 is TGTGCCTGGAGTGTATTAGGGGATACGCAGTATTTT. Encoded protein: CAWSVLGDTQYF.

By proportion, this clonotype is medium-sized. The gene calls are TRBV7-9 and TRBJ1-2; the D gene is possibly TRBD1 (5 bases). The CDR3 is made up of 13 amino acids. Germline V lookup: CDR1 SEHNR, CDR2 FQNEAQ (reference sequence). The V and J ends lost 5 bases and 4 bases respectively, with 11 bases between them. Here the CDR3 reads CASSLKGVYGYTF. For the CDR3, the DNA is TGTGCCAGCAGCCTCAAAGGGGTCTATGGCTACACCTTC. Filled out from reference TRBV7-9 and TRBJ1-2, the complete variable domain reads DTGVSQNPRHKITKRGQNVTFRCDPISEHNRLYWYRQTLGQGPEFLTYFQNEAQLEKSRLLSDRFSAERPKGSFSTLEIQRTEQGDSAMYLCASSLKGVYGYTFGSGTRLTVV.

This chain uses TRBV5-1 with TRBJ2-1, with 7 bases identical to TRBD2. CDR3 length: 15 amino acids. From germline, CDR1 is SGHRS and CDR2 YFSETQ. V lost 4 bases, J lost 8 bases, and 12 bases stayed unmatched. The DNA of the CDR3 is TGCGCCAGCAGCATACTAGCGTGGGGCGGGGATGAGCAGTTCTTC. Its translation is CASSILAWGGDEQFF.

The chain links TRBV27 to TRBJ2-1, with 7 bases fitting TRBD2. CDR1 MNHEY and CDR2 SMNVEV come from the germline V gene (reference sequence). The CDR3 consists of 15 residues. Trimming at V came to 2 bases and at J to 2 bases, leaving 3 bases not matched to a gene. The CDR3 region has the DNA TGTGCCAGCAGTTTAAGCGGGGTCACCTACAATGAGCAGTTCTTC. Translating it yields CASSLSGVTYNEQFF.

This clonotype was seen many times. Here the CDR3 DNA reads TGTGCCAGCAGTCGACAGGGTGGCACTGAAGCTTTCTTT. Translated, it gives CASSRQGGTEAFF. The rearrangement uses TRBV12-3 or TRBV12-4 and TRBJ1-1; 7 nucleotides match TRBD1. This CDR3 has 13 residues. Trimming took 5 bases from V and 4 from J; bases not matched to a gene: 4.

This chain connects TRBV12-3 or TRBV12-4 to TRBJ2-7, with D maybe TRBD1 (5 bases). The CDR3 is 12 amino acids. Trimming cost V 6 bases and J 4 bases, with 10 bases left between them. The CDR3 DNA follows: TGTGCCAGCAGCATTTACAGGTACGAGCAGTACTTC. This codes for CASSIYRYEQYF.